The 19 T cell receptor beta chains below were found in one sample sequenced in a study of cytomegalovirus exposure and HLA in healthy donors. Using immunoSEQ multiplex PCR, the repertoire was profiled, and TCRdb retains in-frame clones only, with some absent. The profile shows tens of thousands of clones, roughly 94% of them singletons. Sequencing input: PBMCs. These receptors originate from a woman aged 18-29 years in good health and CMV-seronegative.

This chain's CDR3 is CASNTGGLGNQPQHF. The CDR3 nucleotides are TGTGCCAGCAATACAGGGGGATTGGGCAATCAGCCCCAGCATTTT. This chain joins TRBV7-9 and TRBJ1-5; TRBD1 matches 8 bases. The CDR3 has 15 residues. Unmatched junction bases numbered 7, after V lost 7 bases and J lost 2 bases. CDR1 and CDR2 from the germline V gene are SEHNR and FQNEAQ (reference sequence).

J is TRBJ1-4 and V is TRBV7-9; a possible D gene is TRBD1 (5 bases). Looked up from germline, CDR1 is SEHNR and CDR2 is FQNEAQ (reference sequence). V shed 0 bases and J shed 7 bases, with 15 bases lying between them. The CDR3 length is 16 residues. The DNA for the CDR3 is TGTGCCAGCAGCTTAGCTGGCGGGGGGACCTCTGAAAAACTGTTTTTT. Protein product: CASSLAGGGTSEKLFF.

In the case of this clone: This same CDR3 is encoded by further DNA sequences in the sample. The chain uses TRBV5-1 and TRBJ2-1; D gene ambiguous. Trimming removed 1 base at V and 7 bases at J, with 6 bases between. This CDR3 contains 12 residues. Germline V CDR1 and CDR2: SGHRS, YFSETQ. CDR3 coding DNA: TGCGCCAGCAGCTTGAGCAGGAATGAGCAGTTCTTC. It encodes CASSLSRNEQFF.

This clone was picked up one time. The chain recombines TRBV28 with TRBJ1-5, with TRBD1 as a possible D gene (6 bases). The CDR3 is 14 amino acids. The ends were cut back, 5 bases at V and 7 bases at J, with 15 bases in the middle. Germline V CDR1 and CDR2: MDHEN, SYDVKM. The CDR3: CASSAPGQLQPQHF. As DNA, the CDR3 is TGTGCCAGCAGTGCCCCGGGACAACTCCAGCCCCAGCATTTT.

The chain employs TRBV27 and TRBJ2-1, with TRBD2 matching 11 bases. Germline V gene sequence: CDR1 MNHEY, CDR2 SMNVEV (reference sequence). V trimming: 0 bases; J trimming: 7 bases; junction bases outside the gene matches: 2. The CDR3 is 15 residues long. CDR3 sequence reads: CASSLSTSGMNEQFF. The CDR3 coding sequence is TGTGCCAGCAGTTTATCGACTAGCGGGATGAATGAGCAGTTCTTC.

The V and J genes are TRBV5-4 and TRBJ2-5; 9 bases are a match to TRBD1. V trimming: 3 bases; J trimming: 1 base; junction bases outside the gene matches: 4. CDR1 SGHNT and CDR2 YYREEE come from the germline V gene (reference sequence). CDR3 length: 15 amino acids. The CDR3 loop is CASSWTTGGQETQYF. In DNA, the CDR3 is TGTGCCAGCAGCTGGACGACAGGGGGCCAAGAGACCCAGTACTTC.

This chain connects TRBV28 to TRBJ2-7; 10 nucleotides agree with TRBD2. J was trimmed by 1 base and V by 0 bases; bases with no gene match: 3. The CDR3 has 16 residues. Germline V gene lookup returns CDR1 MDHEN and CDR2 SYDVKM. For the CDR3, the DNA is TGTGCCAGCAGTTTATGGGGGGGACTAGCGTCCTACGAGCAGTACTTC. Its protein is CASSLWGGLASYEQYF.

This chain joins TRBV6-1 and TRBJ2-1; 7 bases are shared with TRBD2. Germline V gives CDR1 MNHNS, CDR2 SASEGT. J gave up 12 bases and V 7 bases, and 15 bases lay outside the gene matches. This CDR3 is 14 amino acids long. In DNA, the CDR3 is TGTGCCAGCACGAGGTCGGGACTACAGACACTGCAGTTCTTC. Its translation is CASTRSGLQTLQFF.

The chain employs TRBV29-1 and TRBJ1-5; 7 bases map to TRBD1. The CDR3 has 14 residues. Trimming removed 6 bases from V and 2 bases from J; junction bases left unmatched: 7. Looked up from germline, CDR1 is SQVTM and CDR2 is ANQGSEA. CDR3 region: CSVITGEGNQPQHF. DNA for the CDR3: TGCAGCGTAATAACAGGGGAAGGCAATCAGCCCCAGCATTTT.

The chain uses TRBV19 and TRBJ2-3; a weak D match, TRBD2 (6 bases). Germline CDR1 is LNHDA and CDR2 is SQIVND (reference sequence). There are 15 residues in the CDR3. V lost 3 bases, J lost 4 bases, and 14 bases lay in between. In DNA, the CDR3 is TGTGCCAGTAGTATGGACGGGAGATTCGCAGATACGCAGTATTTT. Amino acid sequence: CASSMDGRFADTQYF.

The chain is built from TRBV29-1 and TRBJ2-7, with a possible D match to TRBD2 (6 bases). V lost 2 bases to trimming and J lost 3 bases, with 14 bases between them. Germline V gives CDR1 SQVTM, CDR2 ANQGSEA. CDR3 length: 14 amino acids. The CDR3 DNA follows: TGCAGCGTTGAACTCAGACTAGGGGACTACGAGCAGTACTTC. It yields the protein CSVELRLGDYEQYF.

This clone was observed once. The chain recombines TRBV19 with TRBJ2-3; 9 bases map to TRBD2. CDR1 and CDR2 from the germline V gene are LNHDA and SQIVND (reference sequence). This CDR3 is built from 16 residues. Losses at the gene ends were 3 bases for V and 2 bases for J; bases not matched to a gene: 6. The CDR3 protein is CASSIGAGGSTDTQYF. The CDR3 nucleotides read TGTGCCAGTAGTATTGGGGCGGGAGGGTCCACAGATACGCAGTATTTT.

The J gene is TRBJ2-1, the V gene TRBV2; possible D gene TRBD1, 6 bases. Trimming took off 7 bases at V and 5 bases at J, with 18 bases between the two ends. The CDR3 runs 15 residues. CDR1 and CDR2 (germline): SNHLY, FYNNEI. CDR3 amino acids: CASIEQMGQNNEQFF. CDR3 nucleotides: TGTGCCAGCATTGAGCAGATGGGACAAAACAATGAGCAGTTCTTC.

V gene TRBV6-5 combines with J gene TRBJ1-2, with D unclear. CDR3 length: 13 residues. Germline V CDR1 and CDR2: MNHEY, SVGAGI. Trimming took 6 bases from V and 8 from J, leaving 16 bases between them. This chain's CDR3 is CASRSDGSMGYTF. The DNA for the CDR3 is TGTGCCAGCAGAAGCGACGGCAGTATGGGCTACACCTTC.

This rearrangement joins TRBV7-9 to TRBJ2-2, with 8 bases matching TRBD1. The CDR3 sequence is 15 residues long. After removal of 3 bases from V and 0 bases from J, the junction contained 0 bases not matched to a gene. CDR1 and CDR2 (germline): SEHNR, FQNEAQ (reference sequence). CDR3 region: CASSLGQANTGELFF. As DNA, the CDR3 is TGTGCCAGCAGCTTGGGACAGGCGAACACCGGGGAGCTGTTTTTT.

The chain is built from TRBV27 and TRBJ2-6; D is unresolved. Trimming cost V 0 bases and J 0 bases, with 6 bases left between them. CDR1 and CDR2 from the germline V gene are MNHEY and SMNVEV (reference sequence). CDR3 length: 16 residues. The chain's CDR3 is CASSLSTYSGANVLTF. In DNA form, the CDR3 reads TGTGCCAGCAGTTTATCGACATACTCTGGGGCCAACGTCCTGACTTTC.

This sequence joins TRBV9 and TRBJ1-6; no clear D gene. With 0 bases removed from V and 8 bases from J, the gap between germline ends came to 9 bases. CDR3 length: 14 amino acids. The germline CDR1 and CDR2 sequences are SGDLS and YYNGEE. The CDR3 sequence is CASSVDGYDSPLHF. Written as DNA, the CDR3 is TGTGCCAGCAGCGTAGACGGGTATGATTCACCCCTCCACTTT.

The genes are TRBV7-9 and TRBJ2-6; unclear D gene. V dropped 5 bases and J dropped 0 bases, with 8 bases sitting between them. This CDR3 is 15 amino acids long. Germline V gene data show CDR1 as SEHNR and CDR2 as FQNEAQ (reference sequence). As DNA, the CDR3 is TGTGCCAGCAGCCCGCTAAGCTCTGGGGCCAACGTCCTGACTTTC. Protein: CASSPLSSGANVLTF.

This chain joins TRBV29-1 and TRBJ2-7; D is possibly TRBD1 (6 bases). CDR1 and CDR2 from the germline V gene are SQVTM and ANQGSEA. The length of the CDR3 is 13 residues. V was clipped by 4 bases and J by 7 bases, with 17 bases between them. CDR3 loop: CSVVSMGAGEQYF. The CDR3 nucleotides are TGCAGCGTTGTGTCTATGGGGGCAGGAGAGCAGTACTTC.